This T cell receptor beta chain was identified in a study of cytomegalovirus exposure and HLA in healthy donors. The trim removed 4 bases at V and 5 bases at J, leaving 7 bases unmatched. CDR1 is LGHNA, CDR2 YNFKEQ, per germline. The CDR3 is made up of 15 amino acids. The PCR ran on 60 Vbeta and 13 Jbeta primers. Generated by immunoSEQ multiplex PCR, the TCRdb table keeps only in-frame clones and is missing some. Of 95,000 to 110,000 clones detected, roughly 76% appear once; the ten largest clones hold roughly 2.3%. This clone came up many times. This TCR was sampled from a man aged 18 to 29 in good health and CMV-seronegative. Material for sequencing was PBMCs. The chain combines TRBV4-2 with TRBJ2-5; TRBD2 agrees at 10 bases. The CDR3 DNA reads as TGTGCCAGCAGCCCCCCGACTAGCGGGTCGGAGACCCAGTACTTC. This translates into CASSPPTSGSETQYF.